This note documents a single TCR beta chain sequence. This record comes from a study of T cell responses to AZD1222 COVID-19 vaccine. Study overall: Researchers grouped second doses given at about 4 or about 12 weeks into one pool.

CDR3 length: 15 amino acids. With 5 bases removed from V and 6 bases from J, the gap between germline ends came to 17 bases. The germline gives CDR1 SGHTA, CDR2 FQGNSA. Produced via immunoSEQ multiplex PCR; TCRdb's table is partial and in-frame only. The sample includes 95,000 to 100,000 clones, about 86% seen only once; the top ten take more than 1.2%. The input for sequencing was peripheral blood, taken on day 0 of AZD1222 vaccination. V is TRBV7-2 and J is TRBJ2-1; possibly TRBD2 for D (6 bases). The sequence was collected from an adult in good health. The CDR3 loop is CASSPRGLAGNEQFF. The DNA of the CDR3 is TGTGCCAGCAGCCCCCGGGGGTTAGCAGGCAATGAGCAGTTCTTC.